Shown below are 5 T cell receptor beta chains from a single sample sequenced in a study of OX40 agonist ivuxolimab in advanced cancers. TCRdb keeps only in-frame clones here, not all; method: immunoSEQ multiplex PCR. Of 49,000 or so clones detected, approximately 91% appear once; the ten largest clones hold 40% to 65%. This sample comprised CD4+ or CD8+ T cells sorted from blood, obtained in a trial of the OX40 agonist ivuxolimab. The receptors stem from an adult with an advanced solid tumor such as melanoma, head and neck, liver or kidney cancer.

The rearrangement links TRBV5-5 to TRBJ1-2; D is possibly TRBD1 (5 bases). This CDR3 is 13 amino acids long. Germline lookup yields CDR1 SGHKS and CDR2 YYEKEE (reference sequence). Deletions cut 3 bases from V and 1 base from J, with 7 bases between. The CDR3 DNA sequence: TGTGCCAGCAGCTCGACAGTTAACTATGGCTACACCTTC. Translating it yields CASSSTVNYGYTF.

The chain uses TRBV7-2 and TRBJ2-1; D is unresolved. V was clipped by 5 bases and J by 8 bases, with 7 bases between them. The CDR3 is 11 residues long. Germline V gives CDR1 SGHTA, CDR2 FQGNSA. The CDR3 region is CASSLIDEQFF. CDR3 bases: TGTGCCAGCAGCCTGATCGATGAGCAGTTCTTC.

The CDR3 DNA sequence: TGTGCCAGCAGTGAATCTAATGAAGAGACCCAGTACTTC. Translation: CASSESNEETQYF. The chain carries TRBV25-1 and TRBJ2-5; D is uncertain. Trimming left V 1 base short and J 3 bases short, with 6 bases between. CDR1 and CDR2 (germline): MGHDK, SYGVNS. The CDR3 consists of 13 residues. The variable domain in full, completed from reference TRBV25-1 and TRBJ2-5, reads EADIYQTPRYLVIGTGKKITLECSQTMGHDKMYWYQQDPGMELHLIHYSYGVNSTEKGDLSSESTVSRIRTEHFPLTLESARPSHTSQYLCASSESNEETQYFGPGTRLLVL.

CDR3 protein: CASSPNIQGNTEAFF. CDR3 DNA: TGTGCCAGCAGCCCGAATATACAGGGAAACACTGAAGCTTTCTTT. The chain combines TRBV7-9 with TRBJ1-1; the D gene is possibly TRBD1 (6 bases). The CDR3 is 15 amino acids. V was pared by 5 bases and J by 2 bases, with 15 bases between. CDR1 and CDR2 from the germline V gene are SEHNR and FQNEAQ (reference sequence). The full variable domain, its missing parts supplied by reference TRBV7-9 and TRBJ1-1, is DTGVSQNPRHKITKRGQNVTFRCDPISEHNRLYWYRQTLGQGPEFLTYFQNEAQLEKSRLLSDRFSAERPKGSFSTLEIQRTEQGDSAMYLCASSPNIQGNTEAFFGQGTRLTVV.

This chain connects TRBV2 to TRBJ2-5; tentatively, D is TRBD1 or TRBD2 (5 bases each). Trimming took off 7 bases at V and 4 bases at J, with 10 bases between the two ends. Germline CDR1 and CDR2: SNHLY and FYNNEI. CDR3 length: 12 amino acids. DNA of the CDR3: TGTGCCAGCAAAGTCGGGGCAGAGACCCAGTACTTC. Translation: CASKVGAETQYF.